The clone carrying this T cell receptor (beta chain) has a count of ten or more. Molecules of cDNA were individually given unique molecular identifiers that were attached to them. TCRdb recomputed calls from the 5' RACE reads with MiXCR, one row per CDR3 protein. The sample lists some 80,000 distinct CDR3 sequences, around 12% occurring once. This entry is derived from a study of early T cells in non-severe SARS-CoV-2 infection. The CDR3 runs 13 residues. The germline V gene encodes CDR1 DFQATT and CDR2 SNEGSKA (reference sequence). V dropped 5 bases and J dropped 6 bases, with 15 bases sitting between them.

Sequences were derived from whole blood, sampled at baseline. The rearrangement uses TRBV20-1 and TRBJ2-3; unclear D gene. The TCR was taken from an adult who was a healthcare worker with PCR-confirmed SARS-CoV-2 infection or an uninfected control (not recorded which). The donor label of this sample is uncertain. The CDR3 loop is CSAHALGFDTQYF. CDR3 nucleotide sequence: TGCAGTGCTCACGCATTGGGCTTCGATACGCAGTATTTT.